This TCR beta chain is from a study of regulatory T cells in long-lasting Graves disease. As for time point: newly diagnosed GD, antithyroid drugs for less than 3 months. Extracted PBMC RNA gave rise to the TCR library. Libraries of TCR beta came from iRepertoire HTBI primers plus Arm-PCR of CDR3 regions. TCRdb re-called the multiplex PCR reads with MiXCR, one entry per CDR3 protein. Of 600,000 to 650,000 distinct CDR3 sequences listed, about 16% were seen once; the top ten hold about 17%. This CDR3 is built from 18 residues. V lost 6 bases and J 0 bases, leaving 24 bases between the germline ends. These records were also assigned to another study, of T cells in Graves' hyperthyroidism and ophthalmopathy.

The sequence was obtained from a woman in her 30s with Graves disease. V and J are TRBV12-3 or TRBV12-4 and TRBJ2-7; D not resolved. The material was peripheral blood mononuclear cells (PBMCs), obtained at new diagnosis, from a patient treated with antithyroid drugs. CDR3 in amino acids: CASSHSRPARVRSYEQYF. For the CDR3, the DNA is TGTGCCAGCAGCCATTCCCGCCCCGCTCGGGTCCGCTCCTACGAGCAGTACTTC.